This T cell receptor (beta chain) was recorded in a study of T cells after yellow fever vaccination. General study findings and limits: Re-detected after boosting: most primary clones, almost 98% of CD4 and over 80% of CD8. Overall, a small share of clonotypes was seen in both CD4 and CD8 compartments. High-abundance clonotypes from the bulk population could contaminate FACS-sorted repertoires.

Making TCR cDNA involved 5'RACE template switching, which added UMIs and a universal primer site. TCRdb re-analysed the 5' RACE reads in MiXCR, keeping a single row per CDR3 protein. The sample contains more than 65,000 distinct CDR3 sequences, about 7.2% of which appear only once. This clonotype was counted between two and nine times. What it recognizes is unknown. This CDR3 region has 16 residues. The germline V gene has CDR1 LGHNA and CDR2 YSLEER. Trimming removed 0 bases at V and 5 bases at J, with 13 bases between. The sequencing here drew on CD8+ T cells sorted from PBMCs, taken 10 to 11 days after the first yellow fever vaccination. The TCR originated in a man aged 18 to 35 who received the YFV17D yellow fever vaccine. The gene calls are TRBV4-3 and TRBJ1-4; no firm D call. In nucleotides, the CDR3 is TGCGCCAGCAGCCAAGACCCCCTGGCGGCCAATGAAAAACTGTTTTTT. As protein: CASSQDPLAANEKLFF.